This is a list of T cell receptor beta chains from one sample in a study of beta chain features in type 1 diabetes. TCRdb's copy holds only in-frame clones and misses some; the assay was immunoSEQ multiplex PCR. Of a few hundred thousand clones in the sample, around 10% were seen once. The sequenced sample was central memory CD4+ T cells from blood. The origin of the receptors is a man aged 30-40 years with type 1 diabetes. The CDR3 runs from the conserved cysteine through the conserved F or W. D genes are given only for firm matches. Expanded clones are given a class, and other clones once, few, many or no size at all.

clone size,V gene,J gene,D gene,CDR3 DNA,CDR3 protein
few,TRBV12-2,TRBJ1-1,NA,TGTGCAAGTCAGGGGGGGCGCAAAAAAAGGCCGAACACTGAAGCTTTCTTT,CASQGGRKKRPNTEAFF
NA,TRBV28,TRBJ2-7,TRBD1,TGTGCCAGCAGACTGGGACAGTTCTACGAGCAGTACTTC,CASRLGQFYEQYF
few,TRBV7-6,TRBJ1-5,TRBD1,TGTGCCAGCAGCCAAGGACAGGGGTGGGAGCCCCAGCATTTT,CASSQGQGWEPQHF
few,TRBV5-6,TRBJ2-7,NA,TGTGCCAGCAGCTTGAAAACCAACTACGAGCAGTACTTC,CASSLKTNYEQYF
NA,TRBV2,TRBJ1-1,NA,TGTGCCAGCGCCACCACCCCGGACACTGAAGCTTTCTTT,CASATTPDTEAFF
few,TRBV5-1,TRBJ2-7,NA,TGCGCCAGCAGCTGGGAAGGGTACGAGCAGTACTTC,CASSWEGYEQYF
few,TRBV28,TRBJ2-7,NA,TGTGCCAGCAGTTCCGCGGGTACACTCTACGAGCAGTACTTC,CASSSAGTLYEQYF
NA,TRBV2,TRBJ1-4,NA,TGTGCCAGCAGAACGGACGGGGAAAAACTGTTTTTT,CASRTDGEKLFF
NA,TRBV5-1,TRBJ2-1,NA,TGCGCCAGCAGCTTGGATGGCTCCTACAATGAGCAGTTCTTC,CASSLDGSYNEQFF
NA,TRBV5-4,TRBJ2-7,NA,TGTGCCAGCACTGGCGGGCCACCCTACGAGCAGTACTTC,CASTGGPPYEQYF
few,TRBV28,TRBJ2-7,NA,TGTGCCAGCAGTTTGGTACAGGCCGCCATGGGCGAGCAGTACTTC,CASSLVQAAMGEQYF
NA,TRBV9,TRBJ1-2,NA,TGTGCCAGCAGCCAAGAAGGGGTTAGGGGCTACACCTTC,CASSQEGVRGYTF
NA,TRBV5-1,TRBJ1-5,NA,TGCGCCAGCAGCTTATTGGGGGGTGGGCAGCCCCAGCATTTT,CASSLLGGGQPQHF
NA,TRBV4-1,TRBJ2-5,NA,TGCGCCACCAGCCAAGAGGGGGAGACCCAGTACTTC,CATSQEGETQYF
few,TRBV28,TRBJ1-3,NA,TGTGCCAGCACCCCAGGAGAGATAGGAAACACCATATATTTT,CASTPGEIGNTIYF
many,TRBV11-2,TRBJ1-3,NA,TGTGCCAGCAGCTTAGGCTTGGAAAACACCATATATTTT,CASSLGLENTIYF
NA,TRBV6-5,TRBJ2-1,NA,TGTGCCAGCAGTTCCTCAGGGATAAGGAATGAGCAGTTCTTC,CASSSSGIRNEQFF
few,TRBV5-1,TRBJ2-2,TRBD1,TGCGCCAGCAGTCGGGGACAGGTCGAAACCGGGGAGCTGTTTTTT,CASSRGQVETGELFF
NA,TRBV11-3,TRBJ2-7,NA,TGTGCCAGCAGCTTGAGGGGAAGGTCCTACGAGCAGTACTTC,CASSLRGRSYEQYF
few,TRBV7-3,TRBJ2-3,TRBD2,TGTGCCAGCAGCAGAACGGGACTAGCGGGCAACACAGATACGCAGTATTTT,CASSRTGLAGNTDTQYF
many,TRBV7-3,TRBJ2-1,NA,TGTGCCAGCAGCTTACGGGGCGGGGACTACAATGAGCAGTTCTTC,CASSLRGGDYNEQFF
NA,TRBV30,TRBJ2-5,NA,TGTGCCTGGGCTGTGCGGGACCAAGAGACCCAGTACTTC,CAWAVRDQETQYF
NA,TRBV28,TRBJ1-1,NA,TGTGCCAGCAGTTTACACAGGAACACTGAAGCTTTCTTT,CASSLHRNTEAFF
many,TRBV7-3,TRBJ2-2,NA,TGTGCCAGCAGGAAGAGCGGGAACACCGGGGAGCTGTTTTTT,CASRKSGNTGELFF
NA,TRBV7-3,TRBJ1-1,NA,TGTGCCAGCAGCTTAGTCGGAGGGGCTAACACTGAAGCTTTCTTT,CASSLVGGANTEAFF
NA,TRBV6-5,TRBJ2-3,NA,TGTGCCAGCAGTTTTAAATCGACCAACACAGATACGCAGTATTTT,CASSFKSTNTDTQYF
many,TRBV7-9,TRBJ1-1,NA,TGTGCCAGCAGCCCAGGGGCGAGTAGGCCTGAAGCTTTCTTT,CASSPGASRPEAFF
NA,TRBV7-2,TRBJ2-3,NA,TGTGCCAGCAGCCCGGATTCTAGCACAGATACGCAGTATTTT,CASSPDSSTDTQYF
NA,TRBV7-2,TRBJ2-7,NA,TGTGCCAGCAGCGACCGGGGAGCGGACAGTTCCTACGAGCAGTACTTC,CASSDRGADSSYEQYF
few,TRBV4-1,TRBJ2-3,NA,TGCGCCAGCAGCCCGATAGGGCCAGGGGCGGGAGATACGCAGTATTTT,CASSPIGPGAGDTQYF
many,TRBV7-3,TRBJ1-5,NA,TGTGCCAGCAGCTCAAGCCGGAATCAGCCCCAGCATTTT,CASSSSRNQPQHF
many,TRBV7-9,TRBJ2-7,NA,TGTGCCAGCAGCTTCTCTGTGAGTAGGGCCTACGAGCAGTACTTC,CASSFSVSRAYEQYF
NA,TRBV7-2,TRBJ2-7,NA,TGTGCCAGCAGCTTTCCAGGGGTTTACGAGCAGTACTTC,CASSFPGVYEQYF
NA,TRBV5-1,TRBJ2-7,NA,TGCGCCAGCAGCCCTTGGGGCTACGAGCAGTACTTC,CASSPWGYEQYF
NA,TRBV10-1,TRBJ1-2,NA,TGCGCCAGCAGCGACTCAGGACGGCCCACCTATGGCTACACCTTC,CASSDSGRPTYGYTF
NA,TRBV6-5,TRBJ2-4,TRBD1,TGTGCCAGCAGTTACTCTAGGACAGGGGATAGCATTCAGTACTTC,CASSYSRTGDSIQYF
few,TRBV28,TRBJ2-1,TRBD1,TGTGCCAGCAGCGTGAGGGACAGGGGGGAAGGAGGTGAGCAGTTCTTC,CASSVRDRGEGGEQFF
many,TRBV6-5,TRBJ2-1,NA,TGTGCCAGCAGTTACTCGGGTAATGAGCAGTTCTTC,CASSYSGNEQFF
few,TRBV5-1,TRBJ2-6,TRBD1,TGCGCCAGCAGCGAGGGACAGGGTGGCTCTGGGGCCAACGTCCTGACTTTC,CASSEGQGGSGANVLTF
many,TRBV18,TRBJ1-1,TRBD1,TGTGCCAGCTCACCACAGGGACAGGGGACTGAAGCTTTCTTT,CASSPQGQGTEAFF
NA,TRBV7-2,TRBJ1-1,NA,TGTGCCAGCAGCTTCAGCGGTTTGAACACTGAAGCTTTCTTT,CASSFSGLNTEAFF